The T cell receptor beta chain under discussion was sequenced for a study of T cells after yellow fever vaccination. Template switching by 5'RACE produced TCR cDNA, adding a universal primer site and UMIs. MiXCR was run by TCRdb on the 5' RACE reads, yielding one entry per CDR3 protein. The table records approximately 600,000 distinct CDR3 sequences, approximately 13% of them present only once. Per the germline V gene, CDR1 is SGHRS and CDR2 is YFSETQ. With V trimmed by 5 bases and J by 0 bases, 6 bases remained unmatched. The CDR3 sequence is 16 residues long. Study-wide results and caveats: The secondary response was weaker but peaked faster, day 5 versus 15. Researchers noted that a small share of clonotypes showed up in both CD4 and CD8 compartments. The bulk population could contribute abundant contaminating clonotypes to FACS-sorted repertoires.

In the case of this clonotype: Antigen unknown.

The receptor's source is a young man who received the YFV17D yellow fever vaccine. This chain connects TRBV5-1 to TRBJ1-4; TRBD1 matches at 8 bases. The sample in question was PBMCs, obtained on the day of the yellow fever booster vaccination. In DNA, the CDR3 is TGCGCCAGCAGTCTGTGGGGACAGGCAACTAATGAAAAACTGTTTTTT. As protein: CASSLWGQATNEKLFF.